These T cell receptor beta chains were read from a single sample in a study of blood T cell repertoires in COVID-19. The repertoire was sequenced with immunoSEQ multiplex PCR; TCRdb's copy has only in-frame clones and lacks some. Altogether some 200,000 clones are present, approximately 91% being singletons, with the ten largest covering under 5.5%. Material for sequencing was peripheral blood. The source is a woman aged 40 to 50 with acute or convalescent COVID-19. CDR3s include the opening cysteine and the closing phenylalanine or tryptophan. The D gene is left open where the match is weak. A row's size may be missing; if present it is once, few, many or a size class.

length	D	V	size	J	CDR3	DNA
14	-	TRBV27	-	TRBJ1-2	CASSFGGRGGGYTF	TGTGCCAGCAGTTTCGGGGGGAGGGGAGGAGGCTACACCTTC
13	-	TRBV7-8	-	TRBJ2-1	CASSVALYNEQFF	TGTGCCAGCAGCGTAGCCCTCTACAATGAGCAGTTCTTC
16	TRBD2	TRBV7-6	-	TRBJ2-1	CASSSGLAVPYNEQFF	TGTGCCAGCAGCTCTGGACTAGCGGTTCCCTACAATGAGCAGTTCTTC
14	-	TRBV24-1	-	TRBJ1-2	CATRGEGYDYGYTF	TGTGCCACCAGGGGGGAGGGGTACGACTATGGCTACACCTTC
15	-	TRBV2	-	TRBJ1-6	CASSEAAGARSPLHF	TGTGCCAGCAGTGAAGCAGCAGGGGCCCGCTCACCCCTCCACTTT
12	TRBD2	TRBV30	-	TRBJ2-5	CAFGSSGETQYF	TGTGCCTTCGGAAGTAGCGGGGAGACCCAGTACTTC
14	TRBD1	TRBV29-1	-	TRBJ1-1	CSLTSSQGAPEAFF	TGCAGCTTAACGTCGTCACAGGGGGCACCGGAAGCTTTCTTT
15	-	TRBV29-1	-	TRBJ2-1	CSVRISGSSYNEQFF	TGCAGCGTTCGAATTAGCGGTAGCTCCTACAATGAGCAGTTCTTC
17	-	TRBV18	-	TRBJ1-4	CASSPTQRPTSGEKLFF	TGTGCCAGCTCACCTACACAAAGGCCCACTTCCGGGGAAAAACTGTTTTTT
16	TRBD1	TRBV7-2	-	TRBJ2-3	CASSFLTGAGTDTQYF	TGTGCCAGCAGCTTTTTGACAGGGGCCGGCACAGATACGCAGTATTTT
17	TRBD2	TRBV9	-	TRBJ2-2	CASSSGLRLPPTGELFF	TGTGCCAGCAGCTCGGGACTACGCCTCCCCCCGACCGGGGAGCTGTTTTTT
15	-	TRBV9	-	TRBJ2-5	CASSVTSYGQETQYF	TGTGCCAGCAGCGTAACATCCTACGGGCAAGAGACCCAGTACTTC
13	TRBD1	TRBV5-1	-	TRBJ2-5	CASQTGGQETQYF	TGCGCCAGTCAAACAGGGGGCCAAGAGACCCAGTACTTC
19	TRBD2	TRBV4-1	-	TRBJ2-1	CASSQVDLGLALSYNEQFF	TGCGCCAGCAGCCAAGTGGACCTTGGACTAGCCCTATCCTACAATGAGCAGTTCTTC
13	TRBD1	TRBV12-3/TRBV12-4	-	TRBJ2-5	CASRQGARETQYF	TGTGCCAGCAGGCAGGGGGCGCGGGAGACCCAGTACTTC
13	-	TRBV19	-	TRBJ1-2	CASSPGGTYGYTF	TGTGCCAGTAGTCCGGGGGGTACTTATGGCTACACCTTC
15	-	TRBV10-2	-	TRBJ2-3	CASTGAVGAGDTQYF	TGCGCCAGCACGGGAGCCGTTGGGGCTGGGGATACGCAGTATTTT
14	TRBD1	TRBV2	-	TRBJ1-1	CASRQGARGTEAFF	TGTGCCAGCAGGCAGGGGGCGCGGGGCACTGAAGCTTTCTTT
14	TRBD1	TRBV6-1	-	TRBJ1-2	CASSESRDRYGYTF	TGTGCCAGCAGTGAAAGTAGGGACAGGTATGGCTACACCTTC
12	-	TRBV25-1	few	TRBJ2-2	CASSDRTGELFF	TGTGCCAGCAGTGACAGAACCGGGGAGCTGTTTTTT
18	-	TRBV15	-	TRBJ2-4	CATSRVPRAPGAKNIQYF	TGTGCCACCAGCAGAGTCCCCAGGGCCCCCGGAGCCAAAAACATTCAGTACTTC
16	-	TRBV5-1	-	TRBJ2-1	CASSLAVGRTANEQFF	TGCGCCAGCAGCTTGGCCGTAGGACGGACAGCCAATGAGCAGTTCTTC
19	TRBD2	TRBV30	-	TRBJ2-3	CAPITKTSGGHLITDTQYF	TGTGCCCCCATTACAAAAACTAGCGGGGGGCACCTAATCACAGATACGCAGTATTTT
15	TRBD2	TRBV29-1	once	TRBJ2-5	CSAPGASGGTETQYF	TGCAGCGCCCCCGGGGCTAGCGGGGGGACAGAGACCCAGTACTTC
17	TRBD1	TRBV18	-	TRBJ1-2	CASSPLAALQGGYGYTF	TGTGCCAGCTCACCCCTCGCCGCTCTACAGGGGGGGTATGGCTACACCTTC
15	TRBD1	TRBV15	-	TRBJ1-2	CATSRRGQGLGGYTF	TGTGCCACCAGCAGGAGGGGACAGGGCCTTGGAGGCTACACCTTC
18	TRBD2	TRBV5-8	once	TRBJ2-4	CASSFQAGGSLAKNIQYF	TGTGCCAGCAGCTTTCAAGCGGGGGGATCCCTAGCCAAAAACATTCAGTACTTC
12	-	TRBV10-3	-	TRBJ2-5	CAIRVDQETQYF	TGTGCCATCCGCGTGGACCAAGAGACCCAGTACTTC
16	TRBD2	TRBV7-2	-	TRBJ2-5	CASSLTLAGAQETQYF	TGTGCCAGCAGCTTAACACTAGCGGGGGCCCAAGAGACCCAGTACTTC
17	-	TRBV18	-	TRBJ2-2	CASSRGPGRKNTGELFF	TGTGCCAGCTCGCGTGGACCGGGAAGAAAGAACACCGGGGAGCTGTTTTTT
12	-	TRBV2	-	TRBJ1-1	CARRDSNTEAFF	TGTGCCAGACGGGATTCGAACACTGAAGCTTTCTTT
14	TRBD1	TRBV5-1	-	TRBJ1-6	CASSSTGQRSPLHF	TGCGCCAGCAGCTCGACGGGACAGAGATCACCCCTCCACTTT
15	TRBD2	TRBV10-3	-	TRBJ2-5	CAIKEPLAGSETQYF	TGTGCCATCAAGGAGCCGCTAGCGGGGTCAGAGACCCAGTACTTC
17	-	TRBV19	-	TRBJ1-1	CASSTEGHPTVNTEAFF	TGTGCCAGTAGTACAGAAGGACATCCGACAGTTAACACTGAAGCTTTCTTT
15	-	TRBV10-3	-	TRBJ2-2	CAIRGGGGAEGELFF	TGTGCCATCAGGGGAGGAGGGGGCGCGGAAGGGGAGCTGTTTTTT
17	-	TRBV7-6	-	TRBJ1-3	CASSLAPAGSSGNTIYF	TGTGCCAGCAGCTTAGCCCCTGCGGGCAGCTCTGGAAACACCATATATTTT
14	TRBD2	TRBV3-1/TRBV3-2	-	TRBJ2-2	CASSQVGGAGELFF	TGTGCCAGCAGCCAAGTGGGGGGGGCCGGGGAGCTGTTTTTT
13	TRBD1	TRBV6-5	once	TRBJ1-1	CASRLTGEAEAFF	TGTGCCAGCAGACTGACAGGGGAGGCTGAAGCTTTCTTT
17	TRBD1	TRBV5-1	-	TRBJ1-1	CASSFVGGLDLNTEAFF	TGCGCCAGCAGTTTCGTAGGGGGCCTGGATTTGAACACTGAAGCTTTCTTT
13	-	TRBV29-1	-	TRBJ2-2	CSVAEGNTGELFF	TGCAGCGTTGCGGAGGGAAACACCGGGGAGCTGTTTTTT
15	TRBD1	TRBV2	-	TRBJ1-5	CASSSTGGSNQPQHF	TGTGCCAGCAGTTCCACAGGGGGTAGCAATCAGCCCCAGCATTTT
13	-	TRBV20-1	-	TRBJ2-3	CSASEPVTDTQYF	TGCAGTGCTAGTGAGCCGGTCACAGATACGCAGTATTTT
15	-	TRBV6-6	-	TRBJ1-2	CASSYTASTSYGYTF	TGTGCCAGCAGTTACACAGCCTCCACCTCCTATGGCTACACCTTC
13	-	TRBV18	-	TRBJ1-1	CASSPVRGTEAFF	TGTGCCAGCTCACCGGTAAGGGGCACTGAAGCTTTCTTT
13	-	TRBV29-1	-	TRBJ1-2	CSVSGGVDYGYTF	TGCAGCGTCTCAGGAGGGGTGGACTATGGCTACACCTTC
15	TRBD1	TRBV4-1	-	TRBJ1-6	CASTPRGQGDSPLHF	TGCGCCAGCACCCCCCGGGGACAGGGTGATTCACCCCTCCACTTT
13	-	TRBV6-5	-	TRBJ2-3	CASRRTDTDTQYF	TGTGCCAGCAGGAGGACAGACACAGATACGCAGTATTTT
13	TRBD1	TRBV30	-	TRBJ1-1	CAWSQDRDTEAFF	TGTGCCTGGAGCCAGGACAGGGACACTGAAGCTTTCTTT
15	-	TRBV30	once	TRBJ2-5	CAWRNNLDFQETQYF	TGTGCCTGGAGGAACAATCTTGATTTCCAAGAGACCCAGTACTTC
14	TRBD2	TRBV28	-	TRBJ2-1	CASNSGGSYNEQFF	TGTGCCAGCAACAGCGGGGGGTCATACAATGAGCAGTTCTTC
17	TRBD1	TRBV5-6	once	TRBJ2-5	CASSLEMGQTFQETQYF	TGTGCCAGCAGCTTGGAGATGGGACAGACCTTCCAAGAGACCCAGTACTTC
15	TRBD1	TRBV6-5	-	TRBJ2-2	CASTRQGLETGELFF	TGTGCCAGCACCAGACAGGGGCTGGAAACCGGGGAGCTGTTTTTT
14	-	TRBV30	-	TRBJ1-6	CAWSVGQGISPLHF	TGTGCCTGGAGTGTAGGTCAGGGGATTTCACCCCTCCACTTT
14	TRBD1	TRBV7-8	-	TRBJ1-5	CASSPDRDNQPQHF	TGTGCCAGCAGCCCTGACAGGGACAATCAGCCCCAGCATTTT